What follows is one T cell receptor beta chain and its context. Its antigen remains unknown. The PCR primers covered 54 TRBV and 13 TRBJ segments. The method was immunoSEQ multiplex PCR; TCRdb's version includes in-frame clones alone and lacks a portion of them. Here the sample spans about 89,000 clones, 86% being singletons. Purity of the untouched CD4+ T cells was roughly 98%. This sample is drawn from a study of T cell repertoires and HLA-DP antigens. Study information: Alloantigens: one with one groove difference and one with approximately 11 differences versus self. Regarding the study as a whole: Responder cells were total CD4+ cells with a HeLa antigen-presenting system.

This clonotype originated in a man aged 45-65 years in good health and CMV-seronegative. The sequencing input was CD4+ T cells from PBMCs.

In DNA, the CDR3 is TGTGCCAGCAGCCAAGATTATTCCTATGGCTACACCTTC. Translation gives CASSQDYSYGYTF. The V call is TRBV14, the J call TRBJ1-2; D unclear. CDR1 and CDR2 from the germline V gene are SGHDN and FVKESK. Trimming cost V 0 bases and J 4 bases, with 6 bases left between them. CDR3 length equals 13 residues.